The present T cell receptor beta chain was sequenced within a study of Tregs in tolerant kidney transplant recipients. For the study at large: The nonmyeloablative bone marrow transplants came from related graft donors, with transient mixed chimerism. Study outcomes and limitations: In tolerant patients, donor-specific Tregs outgrew total Tregs, suggesting antigen-driven expansion. For some patients, primers changed over time, blocking nucleotide-level comparison.

Produced via immunoSEQ multiplex PCR; TCRdb's table is partial and in-frame only. The sample yields roughly 80,000 clones, less than 95% seen once. Of note for this clone: Its specificity is unknown.

CD4+CD25+CD127- Tregs, CD4+CD25- non-Tregs, CD4 and CD8 cells were sorted. The CDR3 covers 13 residues. Per germline, CDR1 LNHDA and CDR2 SQIVND (reference sequence). V was cut by 3 bases and J by 6 bases, with 11 bases left in between. The source was Tregs from blood, collected before the transplant. J is TRBJ1-1 and V is TRBV19; D not resolved. This TCR was recovered from a human donor who received a combined kidney and bone marrow transplant. In DNA form, the CDR3 reads TGTGCCAGTAGTATTAGATGGGGATCTGAAGCTTTCTTT. Its translation: CASSIRWGSEAFF.